This record looks at one T cell receptor beta chain sequence and its context. Its antigen remains unknown. Researchers ran the PCR with 60 Vbeta and 13 Jbeta primers. The table came from immunoSEQ multiplex PCR; TCRdb's copy has only in-frame clones and leaves some out. The sample holds roughly 80,000 clones, over 60% seen once. CDR1 and CDR2 from the germline V gene are GTSNPN and SVGIG (reference sequence). V lost 0 bases and J lost 1, with 13 bases in between. CDR3 length equals 16 residues. This entry belongs to a study of cytomegalovirus exposure and HLA in healthy donors. Regarding the study as a whole: The authors assumed roughly uniform sequencing depth across donors for presence/absence analyses. Data from an earlier analysis indicated that most TCR beta V segments were productive either about 87% or about 30% of the time.

This TCR was sampled from a male donor in good health and CMV-seronegative. Sequencing input: PBMCs. V usage is TRBV30 and J usage is TRBJ1-5; D perhaps matches TRBD1 (6 bases). CDR3 sequence: CAWSVKGQGSNQPQHF. The DNA for the CDR3 is TGTGCCTGGAGTGTTAAGGGGCAGGGGAGCAATCAGCCCCAGCATTTT.